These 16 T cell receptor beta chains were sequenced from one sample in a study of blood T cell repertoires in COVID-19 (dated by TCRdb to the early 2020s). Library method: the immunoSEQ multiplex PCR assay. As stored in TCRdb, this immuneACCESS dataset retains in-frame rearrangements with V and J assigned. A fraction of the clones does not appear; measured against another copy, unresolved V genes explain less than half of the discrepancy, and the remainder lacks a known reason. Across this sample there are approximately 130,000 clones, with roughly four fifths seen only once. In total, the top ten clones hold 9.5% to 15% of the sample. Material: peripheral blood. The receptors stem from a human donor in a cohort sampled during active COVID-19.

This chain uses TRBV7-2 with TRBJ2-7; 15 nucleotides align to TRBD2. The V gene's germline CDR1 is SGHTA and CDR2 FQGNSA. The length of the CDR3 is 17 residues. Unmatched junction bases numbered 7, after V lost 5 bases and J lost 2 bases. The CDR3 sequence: CASSPRTSGGETYEQYF. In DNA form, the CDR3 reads TGTGCCAGCAGCCCGAGGACTAGCGGGGGGGAGACCTACGAGCAGTACTTC.

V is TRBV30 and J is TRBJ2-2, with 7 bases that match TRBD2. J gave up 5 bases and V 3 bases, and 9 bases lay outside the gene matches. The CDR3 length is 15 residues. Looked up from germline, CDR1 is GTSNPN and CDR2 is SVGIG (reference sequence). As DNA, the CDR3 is TGTGCCTGGAGGGTATTCGGGGGGAGTACCGGGGAGCTGTTTTTT. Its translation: CAWRVFGGSTGELFF.

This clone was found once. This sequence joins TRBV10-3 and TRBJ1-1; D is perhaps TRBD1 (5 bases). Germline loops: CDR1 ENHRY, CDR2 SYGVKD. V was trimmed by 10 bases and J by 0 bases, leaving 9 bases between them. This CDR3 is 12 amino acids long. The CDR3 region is CATRDLNTEAFF. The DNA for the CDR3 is TGTGCCACCCGGGACTTGAACACTGAAGCTTTCTTT.

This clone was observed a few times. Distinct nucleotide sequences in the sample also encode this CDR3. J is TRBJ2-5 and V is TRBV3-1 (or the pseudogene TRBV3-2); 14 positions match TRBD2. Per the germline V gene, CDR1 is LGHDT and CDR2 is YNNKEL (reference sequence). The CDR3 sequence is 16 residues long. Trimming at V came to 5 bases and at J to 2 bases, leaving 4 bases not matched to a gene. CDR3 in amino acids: CASSAGLAGGQETQYF. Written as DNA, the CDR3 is TGTGCCAGCAGCGCCGGACTAGCGGGGGGACAAGAGACCCAGTACTTC.

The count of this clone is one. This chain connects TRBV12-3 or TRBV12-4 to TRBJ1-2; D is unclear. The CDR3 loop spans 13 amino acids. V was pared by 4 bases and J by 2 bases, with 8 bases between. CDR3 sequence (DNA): TGTGCCAGCAGTTCCCGAGGGAACTATGGCTACACCTTC. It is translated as CASSSRGNYGYTF.

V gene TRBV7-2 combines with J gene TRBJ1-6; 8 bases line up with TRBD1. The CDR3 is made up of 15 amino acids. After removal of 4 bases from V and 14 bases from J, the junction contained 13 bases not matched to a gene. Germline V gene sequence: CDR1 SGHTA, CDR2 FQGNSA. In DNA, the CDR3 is TGTGCCAGCAGCTCTAGATCAGGGGGCCTTTTGACCCTCCACTTT. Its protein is CASSSRSGGLLTLHF.

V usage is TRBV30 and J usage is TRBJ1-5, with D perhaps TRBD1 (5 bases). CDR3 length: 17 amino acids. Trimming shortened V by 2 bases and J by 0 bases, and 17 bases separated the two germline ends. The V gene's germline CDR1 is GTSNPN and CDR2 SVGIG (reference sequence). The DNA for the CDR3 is TGTGCCTGGAGTCCGCGGGGGTCAGTTCCTAGCAATCAGCCCCAGCATTTT. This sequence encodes CAWSPRGSVPSNQPQHF.

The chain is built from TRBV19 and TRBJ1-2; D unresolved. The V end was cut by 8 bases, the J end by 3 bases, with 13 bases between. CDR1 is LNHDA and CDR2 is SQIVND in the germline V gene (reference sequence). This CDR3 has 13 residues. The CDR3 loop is CASGPQPYYGYTF. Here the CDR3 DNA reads TGTGCCAGTGGGCCCCAGCCGTACTATGGCTACACCTTC.

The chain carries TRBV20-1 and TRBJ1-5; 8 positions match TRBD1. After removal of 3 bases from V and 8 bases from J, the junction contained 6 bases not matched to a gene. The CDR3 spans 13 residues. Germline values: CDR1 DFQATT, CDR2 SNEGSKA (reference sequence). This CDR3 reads CSASTSGGEPQHF. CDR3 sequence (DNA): TGCAGTGCTAGTACCTCAGGGGGCGAGCCCCAGCATTTT.

The CDR3 region is CASSLTSGGAANIQYF. The CDR3 DNA follows: TGTGCCAGCAGCCTTACTAGCGGGGGGGCCGCGAACATTCAGTACTTC. The chain couples TRBV3-1 (or the pseudogene TRBV3-2) to TRBJ2-4; the match to TRBD2 covers 13 bases. The CDR3 runs to 16 residues. Trimming removed 4 bases from V and 7 bases from J; junction bases left unmatched: 7. Germline V gene lookup returns CDR1 LGHDT and CDR2 YNNKEL (reference sequence).

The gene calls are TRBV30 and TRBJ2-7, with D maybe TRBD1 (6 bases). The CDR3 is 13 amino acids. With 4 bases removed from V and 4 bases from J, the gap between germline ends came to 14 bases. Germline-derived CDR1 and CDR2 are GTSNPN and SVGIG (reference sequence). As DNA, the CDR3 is TGTGCCTGGACCCATAAGGGGGATTACGAGCAGTACTTC. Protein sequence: CAWTHKGDYEQYF.

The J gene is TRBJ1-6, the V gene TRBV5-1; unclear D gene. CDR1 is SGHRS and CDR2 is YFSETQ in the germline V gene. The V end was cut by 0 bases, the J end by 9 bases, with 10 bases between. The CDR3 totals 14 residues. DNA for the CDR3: TGCGCCAGCAGCTTGGACAGCCGAGCTTCACCCCTCCACTTT. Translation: CASSLDSRASPLHF.

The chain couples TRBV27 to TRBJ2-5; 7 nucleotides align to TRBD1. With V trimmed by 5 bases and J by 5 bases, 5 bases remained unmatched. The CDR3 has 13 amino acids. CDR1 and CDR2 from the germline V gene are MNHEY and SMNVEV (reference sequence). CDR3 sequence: CASSLQGDETQYF. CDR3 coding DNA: TGTGCCAGCAGTCTTCAGGGGGACGAGACCCAGTACTTC.

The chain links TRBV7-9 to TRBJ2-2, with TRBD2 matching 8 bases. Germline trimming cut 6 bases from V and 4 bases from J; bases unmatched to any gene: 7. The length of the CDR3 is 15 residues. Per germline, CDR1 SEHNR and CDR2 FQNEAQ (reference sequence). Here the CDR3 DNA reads TGTGCCAGCAGGGTCAGCGGGGGAGCCACCGGGGAGCTGTTTTTT. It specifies CASRVSGGATGELFF.

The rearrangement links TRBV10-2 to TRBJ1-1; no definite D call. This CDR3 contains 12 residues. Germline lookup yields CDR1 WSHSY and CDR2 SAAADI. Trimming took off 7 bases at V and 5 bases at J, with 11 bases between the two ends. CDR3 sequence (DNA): TGCGCCAGCATGAGGGTGGGGACTGAAGCTTTCTTT. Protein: CASMRVGTEAFF.

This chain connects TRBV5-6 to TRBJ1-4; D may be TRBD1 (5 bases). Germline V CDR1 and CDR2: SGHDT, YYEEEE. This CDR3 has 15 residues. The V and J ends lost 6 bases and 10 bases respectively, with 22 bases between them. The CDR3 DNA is TGTGCCAGCACCGAGTGGGATGCGGGGAGGGGAAAACTGTTTTTT. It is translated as CASTEWDAGRGKLFF.